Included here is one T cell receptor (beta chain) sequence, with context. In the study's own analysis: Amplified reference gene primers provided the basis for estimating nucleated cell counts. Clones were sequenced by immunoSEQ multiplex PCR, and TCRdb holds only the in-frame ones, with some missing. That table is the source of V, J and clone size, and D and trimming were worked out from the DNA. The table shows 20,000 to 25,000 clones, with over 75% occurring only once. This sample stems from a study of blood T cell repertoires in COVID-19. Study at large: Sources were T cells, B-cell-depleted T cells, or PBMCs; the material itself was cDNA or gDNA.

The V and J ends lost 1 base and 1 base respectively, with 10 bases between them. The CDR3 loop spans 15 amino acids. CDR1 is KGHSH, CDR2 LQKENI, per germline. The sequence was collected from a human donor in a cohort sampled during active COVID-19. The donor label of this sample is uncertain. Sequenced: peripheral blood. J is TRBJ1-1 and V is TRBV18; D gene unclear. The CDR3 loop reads CASSPLTPQNTEAFF. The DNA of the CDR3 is TGTGCCAGCTCACCACTAACACCGCAGAACACTGAAGCTTTCTTT. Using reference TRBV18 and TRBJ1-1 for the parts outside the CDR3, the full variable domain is NAGVMQNPRHLVRRRGQEARLRCSPMKGHSHVYWYRQLPEEGLKFMVYLQKENIIDESGMPKERFSAEFPKEGPSILRIQQVVRGDSAAYFCASSPLTPQNTEAFFGQGTRLTVV.